This TCR beta chain was retrieved from a study of T cells in Graves' hyperthyroidism and ophthalmopathy. This CDR3 is built from 16 residues. The V gene end was trimmed by 0 bases and the J gene end by 2 bases; junction bases not matched to a gene: 7. Germline CDR1 is SGDLS and CDR2 is YYNGEE. Researchers amplified the TCR beta CDR3 regions from RNA transcripts. The TCR CDR3 was amplified in a first-round RT-PCR using the HTBI primer set. TCRdb redid the calling of the multiplex PCR reads with MiXCR, one entry per CDR3 protein. The sample has some 570,000 distinct CDR3 sequences; 15% to 20% are singletons.

V is TRBV9 and J is TRBJ1-1; 7 bases are a match to TRBD1. The sequencing input was blood. The TCR sequence derives from a woman aged 18-29 years with Graves' ophthalmopathy. CDR3 in amino acids: CASSVARDSQNTEAFF. The CDR3 bases are TGTGCCAGCAGCGTAGCTCGGGACAGTCAAAACACTGAAGCTTTCTTT.